This is a list of T cell receptor beta chains from one sample in a study of cytomegalovirus exposure and HLA in healthy donors. Generated by immunoSEQ multiplex PCR, the TCRdb table keeps only in-frame clones and is missing some. Of 150,000 to 200,000 clones in the sample, 84% were seen once. Sequencing input: PBMCs. Receptors originate from a man between 18 and 29 years old in good health and CMV-seronegative. Each CDR3 is given with its conserved first and last residue.

v_call	j_call	cdr3_length	cdr3_aa
TRBV10-3	TRBJ2-5	12	CAIGQIQETQYF
TRBV7-2	TRBJ2-2	15	CASSLVQGGTGELFF
TRBV5-4	TRBJ2-5	17	CASSSGGLAGIQETQYF
TRBV27	TRBJ1-1	14	CASSPRGAYTEAFF
TRBV5-1	TRBJ2-1	15	CASSLPGGSYNEQFF
TRBV5-1	TRBJ2-1	12	CASGAGVDEQFF
TRBV30	TRBJ2-7	14	CAWSFGSPSYEQYF
TRBV7-3	TRBJ1-1	13	CASSVTGYTEAFF
TRBV28	TRBJ2-5	15	CASSLRTGYRETQYF
TRBV28	TRBJ1-5	15	CASSFGQGRYQPQHF
TRBV5-1	TRBJ2-7	15	CASSLDGTGDYEQYF
TRBV28	TRBJ2-7	14	CASRPPGGSNEQYF
TRBV7-2	TRBJ2-1	11	CASSYNHEQFF
TRBV2	TRBJ2-3	14	CATPGLAETDTQYF
TRBV25-1	TRBJ2-3	15	CASSDGSGSTDTQYF
TRBV7-9	TRBJ1-1	16	CASSLAESGEGTEAFF
TRBV4-3	TRBJ1-1	14	CASSQGQMNTEAFF
TRBV4-1	TRBJ1-3	13	CASSLSAGDTIYF
TRBV7-9	TRBJ2-7	16	CASSLATSGEAYEQYF
TRBV5-6	TRBJ2-7	14	CASSLLAIPYEQYF
TRBV7-9	TRBJ1-3	13	CASSLSGWDTIYF
TRBV29-1	TRBJ2-1	12	CGGAGNYNEQFF
TRBV18	TRBJ1-4	16	CASSPFGGPTNEKLFF
TRBV29-1	TRBJ2-5	15	CSALSSGSRAGTQYF
TRBV21-1	TRBJ2-7	13	CASSYRDPYEQYF
TRBV7-3	TRBJ2-1	13	CASSFSSRDEQFF
TRBV28	TRBJ2-2	15	CASSHSGGATGELFF
TRBV28	TRBJ1-6	16	CASSFPGQTYNSPLHF
TRBV5-1	TRBJ2-7	12	CASSSDYYEQYF
TRBV28	TRBJ1-1	14	CAIRDTGDRAEAFF
TRBV5-5	TRBJ2-3	15	CASSLDRERTDTQYF
TRBV11-3	TRBJ2-1	12	CASSQALDEQFF
TRBV6-6	TRBJ1-4	13	CASSYRGHEKLFF
TRBV7-9	TRBJ1-5	14	CASSPSGRPGPQHF
TRBV29-1	TRBJ1-1	12	CSVEDLGPEAFF
TRBV6-5	TRBJ1-1	14	CASSYRDRNTEAFF
TRBV29-1	TRBJ1-1	14	CSIFNRGSSTEAFF
TRBV7-2	TRBJ2-7	14	CAILVSGAPYEQYF
TRBV15	TRBJ2-7	15	CATSRDFGGGYEQYF
TRBV7-6	TRBJ1-1	14	CASSLDRVNTEAFF
TRBV6-4	TRBJ2-3	16	CASSDWTSGRKDTQYF
TRBV5-1	TRBJ1-1	14	CASSLGDRGAEAFF
TRBV5-1	TRBJ1-1	14	CASSFLPGDTEAFF
TRBV7-8	TRBJ2-7	15	CASSSLRGGAYEQYF
TRBV6-6	TRBJ2-3	16	CASSPPPGQRSDTQYF
TRBV29-1	TRBJ2-7	14	CSVHQGVGTYEQYF
TRBV18	TRBJ1-4	13	CASSPGQNEKLFF
TRBV5-6	TRBJ2-7	13	CASSFQDTLEQYF
TRBV4-3	TRBJ1-2	15	CASSQELSPGDGYTF
TRBV5-4	TRBJ1-1	13	CASSLPGSTEAFF
TRBV5-6	TRBJ2-6	19	CASSLGTAGGYSGANVLTF
TRBV29-1	TRBJ2-5	14	CSVEDLTRGETQYF
TRBV6-1	TRBJ1-4	16	CASSGVRGQGDEKLFF
TRBV4-2	TRBJ2-6	19	CASSQDLLAGPSGANVLTF
TRBV6-5	TRBJ2-5	14	CASSYLASPETQYF
TRBV10-3	TRBJ2-6	17	CAISGDRVISGANVLTF
TRBV5-1	TRBJ2-7	13	CASSLGGRGEQYF
TRBV5-6	TRBJ2-7	12	CASSFLLSEQYF
TRBV6-5	TRBJ2-3	13	CASSRSHETSKYF
TRBV6-5	TRBJ2-1	16	CASSYFGTGAYNEQFF